The rows below give T cell receptor beta chains drawn from one sample of a study of control samples from healthy donors and cancer patients. The protocol was immunoSEQ multiplex PCR, while the TCRdb copy is restricted to in-frame clones and leaves out a portion. The sample holds approximately 150,000 clones, around 92% seen once. The sequenced material came from blood. These TCRs come from a young man in good health. Each CDR3 is given with its conserved first and last residue. The D gene is left open where the match is weak. Where a row states a size, it is once, few, many or the class of an expanded clone; other rows omit it.

clone size	V gene	J gene	D gene	CDR3 protein	CDR3 DNA
NA	TRBV7-9	TRBJ1-2	NA	CASSILFLTYGYTF	TGTGCCAGCAGCATTCTATTTCTTACCTATGGCTACACCTTC
NA	TRBV11-2	TRBJ2-1	NA	CASSLLSSSYNEQFF	TGTGCCAGCAGCTTACTATCGAGCTCCTACAATGAGCAGTTCTTC
NA	TRBV15	TRBJ2-2	TRBD1	CATSRGRGDRASGELFF	TGTGCCACCAGCAGAGGTCGGGGTGACAGGGCCTCCGGGGAGCTGTTTTTT
NA	TRBV19	TRBJ1-5	NA	CASSIRGFNQPQHF	TGTGCCAGTAGTATCCGGGGATTCAATCAGCCCCAGCATTTT
NA	TRBV7-3	TRBJ2-1	TRBD2	CASSHGGNNEQFF	TGTGCCAGCAGCCACGGGGGGAACAATGAGCAGTTCTTC
NA	TRBV6-5	TRBJ1-2	NA	CASSYTPQGFGYGYTF	TGTGCCAGCAGTTATACGCCACAGGGTTTTGGGTATGGCTACACCTTC
NA	TRBV7-9	TRBJ1-2	TRBD1	CASSDGQANYGYTF	TGTGCCAGCAGCGACGGACAGGCTAACTATGGCTACACCTTC
once	TRBV6-5	TRBJ1-2	NA	CASRRGGADYGYTF	TGTGCCAGCCGTCGGGGTGGGGCAGACTATGGCTACACCTTC
once	TRBV6-5	TRBJ1-4	NA	CASSAGGQIEKLFF	TGTGCCAGCAGCGCCGGGGGCCAGATCGAAAAACTGTTTTTT
NA	TRBV2	TRBJ2-5	NA	CASSEDRGRGAAQYF	TGTGCCAGCAGTGAAGATAGGGGACGGGGGGCGGCCCAGTACTTC
NA	TRBV18	TRBJ2-1	NA	CASSPGLYNEQFF	TGTGCCAGCTCACCGGGACTGTACAATGAGCAGTTCTTC
NA	TRBV3-1/TRBV3-2	TRBJ2-3	NA	CASSQGKTRADTQYF	TGTGCCAGCAGCCAAGGTAAAACTAGGGCAGATACGCAGTATTTT
NA	TRBV9	TRBJ1-5	NA	CASSVGGAPNQPQHF	TGTGCCAGCAGCGTAGGGGGCGCCCCGAATCAGCCCCAGCATTTT
NA	TRBV11-2	TRBJ2-3	NA	CASSLYGLSGTDTQYF	TGTGCCAGCAGCTTATACGGACTCAGCGGCACAGATACGCAGTATTTT
few	TRBV7-9	TRBJ1-4	TRBD1	CASSPETGTEKLFF	TGTGCCAGCAGCCCCGAGACAGGGACTGAAAAACTGTTTTTT
NA	TRBV30	TRBJ1-2	NA	CAWSVLGRGSYGYTF	TGTGCCTGGAGTGTACTGGGGAGAGGGTCATATGGCTACACCTTC
NA	TRBV4-2	TRBJ1-3	NA	CASSQTTGPGNTIYF	TGTGCCAGCAGCCAAACAACGGGCCCTGGAAACACCATATATTTT
NA	TRBV29-1	TRBJ1-1	NA	CSVDSGNMNTEAFF	TGCAGCGTTGACTCGGGAAACATGAACACTGAAGCTTTCTTT
NA	TRBV15	TRBJ2-7	TRBD2	CATSRDLAGDNHEQYF	TGTGCCACCAGCAGAGATTTAGCGGGGGACAATCACGAGCAGTACTTC
NA	TRBV9	TRBJ1-3	NA	CASSVVTGNTIYF	TGTGCCAGCAGCGTAGTAACTGGAAACACCATATATTTT
NA	TRBV5-1	TRBJ1-2	TRBD1	CASSLMGQGVISDGYTF	TGCGCCAGCAGCCTTATGGGACAGGGGGTAATTTCCGATGGCTACACCTTC
NA	TRBV6-5	TRBJ2-7	TRBD1	CASSYRDRGYEQYF	TGTGCCAGCAGCTACCGGGACAGGGGCTACGAGCAGTACTTC
NA	TRBV5-8	TRBJ1-1	TRBD1	CASSPGTVLLNTEAFF	TGTGCCAGCAGCCCCGGGACAGTTCTCTTGAACACTGAAGCTTTCTTT
NA	TRBV28	TRBJ1-6	NA	CASSPGASYNSPLHF	TGTGCCAGCAGTCCAGGGGCAAGCTATAATTCACCCCTCCACTTT
NA	TRBV15	TRBJ2-3	NA	CATSRRNTDTQYF	TGTGCCACCAGCAGAAGGAACACAGATACGCAGTATTTT
NA	TRBV5-4	TRBJ2-7	TRBD1	CASSFMGQAPYEQYF	TGTGCCAGCAGCTTTATGGGACAGGCTCCCTACGAGCAGTACTTC
NA	TRBV13	TRBJ2-2	TRBD2	CASSLAGTLNTGELFF	TGTGCCAGCAGCCTAGCGGGTACCCTGAACACCGGGGAGCTGTTTTTT
NA	TRBV19	TRBJ1-1	NA	CASTSGTEAFF	TGTGCCAGTACCTCAGGGACTGAAGCTTTCTTT
medium-sized	TRBV9	TRBJ2-1	NA	CASSVWGSVDNEQFF	TGTGCCAGCAGCGTCTGGGGTTCTGTAGACAATGAGCAGTTCTTC
NA	TRBV19	TRBJ2-7	TRBD1	CASPRQGPYEQYF	TGTGCCAGCCCGAGACAGGGACCCTACGAGCAGTACTTC
NA	TRBV5-1	TRBJ1-2	NA	CASSLEGETYGYTF	TGCGCCAGCAGCTTGGAGGGGGAAACCTATGGCTACACCTTC
NA	TRBV7-2	TRBJ2-2	TRBD2	CASSLLAGGLTGELFF	TGTGCCAGCAGCCTACTAGCGGGGGGGCTCACCGGGGAGCTGTTTTTT
NA	TRBV27	TRBJ2-3	NA	CASSFSGATDTQYF	TGTGCCAGCAGTTTTTCGGGGGCCACAGATACGCAGTATTTT
NA	TRBV11-2	TRBJ2-7	TRBD1	CASSSPDRAYEQYF	TGTGCCAGCAGCTCCCCGGACAGGGCGTACGAGCAGTACTTC
NA	TRBV19	TRBJ1-6	NA	CASSIDGNSPLHF	TGTGCCAGTAGTATTGATGGTAATTCACCCCTCCACTTT
NA	TRBV30	TRBJ1-6	NA	CAWNAGTLNSPLHF	TGTGCCTGGAATGCCGGGACACTTAATTCACCCCTCCACTTT
NA	TRBV19	TRBJ2-1	NA	CASSTRANEQFF	TGTGCCAGTAGTACCAGGGCGAATGAGCAGTTCTTC
NA	TRBV6-6	TRBJ1-2	NA	CASSSLLGSHYGYTF	TGTGCCAGCAGTAGCCTTCTTGGGAGTCACTATGGCTACACCTTC
NA	TRBV28	TRBJ1-3	NA	CASSLGTRSGNTIYF	TGTGCCAGCAGTTTAGGCACTCGCTCTGGAAACACCATATATTTT
NA	TRBV19	TRBJ1-1	NA	CASSIIRLKVRDTEAFF	TGTGCCAGTAGTATAATAAGGCTTAAGGTTCGGGACACTGAAGCTTTCTTT
NA	TRBV9	TRBJ2-1	NA	CASSVGARMNNEQFF	TGTGCCAGCAGCGTAGGGGCAAGGATGAACAATGAGCAGTTCTTC